This TCR beta chain was sequenced in a study of blood T cell repertoires in COVID-19. About the study: There were acute and convalescent COVID-19 samples, and they came from the United States, Italy and Spain.

Original methodology: From reference gene primer amplification, estimates of nucleated cell counts were derived. Generated by immunoSEQ multiplex PCR, the TCRdb table keeps only in-frame clones and is missing some. Clonal size and the V and J genes are those of that table, whereas D and trimming came from the DNA. The sample includes over 150,000 clones, 90% to 95% of them seen just once. Sequencing input: peripheral blood. The source is a man younger than 40 with COVID-19, enrolled during active disease.

The CDR3 DNA follows: TGTGCCAGCAGTTCCCGGGACAGGGTTCCCTATGGCTACACCTTC. Amino acid sequence: CASSSRDRVPYGYTF. The chain combines TRBV6-5 with TRBJ1-2, with 9 bases identical to TRBD1. V lost 4 bases, J lost 4 bases, and 7 bases stayed unmatched. Looked up from germline, CDR1 is MNHEY and CDR2 is SVGAGI. This CDR3 comprises 15 residues.